The 11 T cell receptor beta chains reported below all come from one sample, sequenced in a study of identifying expanded T cells in peripheral blood. Libraries were prepared by immunoSEQ multiplex PCR; TCRdb keeps only in-frame clonotypes and omits some of them. Of approximately 130,000 clones listed, over 65% are singletons. The sample comprised blood. The receptor source for this set is a person aged 18 to 70 in good health.

This chain uses TRBV2 with TRBJ2-2, with D possibly TRBD2 on 6 matching bases. Per germline, CDR1 SNHLY and CDR2 FYNNEI. The CDR3 consists of 13 residues. V lost 4 bases to trimming and J lost 6 bases, with 9 bases between them. Written as DNA, the CDR3 is TGTGCCAGCAGTGGGGGGGTGGCCGGGGAGCTGTTTTTT. This sequence encodes CASSGGVAGELFF. Variable domain in full (rest from reference TRBV2 and TRBJ2-2): EPEVTQTPSHQVTQMGQEVILRCVPISNHLYFYWYRQILGQKVEFLVSFYNNEISEKSEIFDDQFSVERPDGSNFTLKIRSTKLEDSAMYFCASSGGVAGELFFGEGSRLTVL.

J is TRBJ1-1 and V is TRBV15; unclear D gene. Germline assignment: CDR1 LNHNV and CDR2 YYDKDF (reference sequence). V was trimmed by 0 bases and J by 0 bases, leaving 11 bases between them. The CDR3 contains 16 residues. The CDR3 reads CATSREERALNTEAFF. The CDR3 DNA sequence: TGTGCCACCAGCAGAGAAGAAAGGGCCTTGAACACTGAAGCTTTCTTT.

The chain is built from TRBV5-4 and TRBJ2-3; TRBD1 agrees at 8 bases. J was trimmed by 5 bases and V by 3 bases; bases with no gene match: 5. The CDR3 runs to 14 residues. Germline CDR1 reads SGHNT; CDR2 reads YYREEE (reference sequence). In nucleotides, the CDR3 is TGTGCCAGCAGCTCCGGGACAGGAGGAGATACGCAGTATTTT. The encoded protein is CASSSGTGGDTQYF.

This chain uses TRBV7-2 with TRBJ2-1, with 8 bases that match TRBD2. The CDR3 sequence is 14 residues long. Germline V lookup: CDR1 SGHTA, CDR2 FQGNSA. The junction had 6 bases not matched to a gene; V was cut back by 2 bases and J by 9 bases. The CDR3 protein is CASSLSPSGGEQFF. CDR3 in DNA: TGTGCCAGCAGCTTATCCCCCAGCGGGGGTGAGCAGTTCTTC.

The rearrangement uses TRBV5-1 and TRBJ2-3, with D possibly being TRBD1 (5 bases). The ends were cut back, 1 base at V and 4 bases at J, with 13 bases in the middle. Germline CDR1 and CDR2: SGHRS and YFSETQ. The CDR3 contains 15 residues. The CDR3 is CASSLTAGRADTQYF. The CDR3 bases are TGCGCCAGCAGCTTGACGGCAGGGCGCGCAGATACGCAGTATTTT.

The CDR3 coding sequence is TGTGCCAGCAGTGTGGTAGGAGGGCGCACTGAAGCTTTCTTT. Amino acid sequence: CASSVVGGRTEAFF. This chain uses TRBV2 with TRBJ1-1; D uncertain. Germline V gene data show CDR1 as SNHLY and CDR2 as FYNNEI. Trimming shortened V by 4 bases and J by 4 bases, and 13 bases separated the two germline ends. This CDR3 contains 14 residues.

This chain uses TRBV29-1 with TRBJ2-7; the D gene is possibly TRBD1 (6 bases). Trimming left V 4 bases short and J 4 bases short, with 11 bases between. The CDR3 has 12 residues. CDR1 and CDR2 (germline): SQVTM, ANQGSEA. CDR3 nucleotide sequence: TGCAGCGTTGGGGACACAGGATACGAGCAGTACTTC. It specifies CSVGDTGYEQYF.

The chain joins TRBV2 to TRBJ1-5; 10 bases line up with TRBD1. V lost 6 bases and J lost 3; bases outside the gene matches: 5. From germline, CDR1 is SNHLY and CDR2 FYNNEI. CDR3 length: 15 residues. CDR3 sequence reads: CASSRTGGNNQPQHF. CDR3 sequence (DNA): TGTGCCAGCAGCAGGACAGGGGGAAACAATCAGCCCCAGCATTTT.

This chain uses TRBV5-5 with TRBJ1-2, with 11 bases fitting TRBD1. V trimming: 4 bases; J trimming: 12 bases; junction bases outside the gene matches: 8. Germline V gene lookup returns CDR1 SGHKS and CDR2 YYEKEE (reference sequence). This CDR3 comprises 13 residues. Here the CDR3 DNA reads TGTGCCAGCAGCCCCAGGACAGGGGGCTTTCACACCTTC. As protein: CASSPRTGGFHTF.

V gene TRBV14 combines with J gene TRBJ1-2, with D perhaps matching TRBD1 (5 bases). V was shortened by 5 bases and J by 6 bases, with 16 bases between the two germline ends. The CDR3 has 14 amino acids. Germline V gene data show CDR1 as SGHDN and CDR2 as FVKESK. In DNA, the CDR3 is TGTGCCAGCAGCTTTACTGGGGGTTTCCATGGCTACACCTTC. The encoded protein is CASSFTGGFHGYTF.

The chain combines TRBV30 with TRBJ2-1, with 9 positions matching TRBD2. In germline, CDR1 is GTSNPN, CDR2 SVGIG (reference sequence). Unmatched junction bases numbered 9, after V lost 1 base and J lost 5 bases. CDR3 length: 16 residues. CDR3 nucleotides: TGTGCCTGGAGTGCCCAGCTCCTAGCGGGGCACAATGAGCAGTTCTTC. Its protein is CAWSAQLLAGHNEQFF.